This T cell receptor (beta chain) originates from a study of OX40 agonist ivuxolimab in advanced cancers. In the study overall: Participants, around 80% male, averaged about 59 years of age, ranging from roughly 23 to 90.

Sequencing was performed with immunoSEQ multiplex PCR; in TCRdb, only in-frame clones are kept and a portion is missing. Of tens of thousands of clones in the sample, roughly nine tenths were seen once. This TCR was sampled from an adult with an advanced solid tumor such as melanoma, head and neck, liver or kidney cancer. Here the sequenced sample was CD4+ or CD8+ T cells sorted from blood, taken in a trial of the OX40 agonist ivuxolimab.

The CDR3 DNA is TGTGCCAGCAGTCCCTCCCGAGCTTTAGCCAAAAACATTCAGTACTTC. Its protein product is CASSPSRALAKNIQYF. V usage is TRBV27 and J usage is TRBJ2-4; D gene unclear. Germline V gene lookup returns CDR1 MNHEY and CDR2 SMNVEV (reference sequence). Trimming left V 5 bases short and J 0 bases short, with 14 bases between. This CDR3 comprises 16 residues.